The 9 T cell receptor beta chains below all came from one sample that was sequenced in a study of blood T cell repertoires in COVID-19. The data were produced by immunoSEQ multiplex PCR, yet TCRdb's version contains in-frame clones alone and is incomplete. The sample has 390,000 or so clones, 85% to 90% seen once. Sequenced input: PBMCs or T cells enriched from blood (not recorded which). Source of these receptors: a man aged 18 to 30 who had recovered from COVID-19.

The chain employs TRBV6-5 and TRBJ1-6; the D gene is possibly TRBD1 (6 bases). The CDR3 length is 15 residues. V was clipped by 6 bases and J by 3 bases, with 12 bases between them. Germline loops: CDR1 MNHEY, CDR2 SVGAGI. The CDR3 sequence: CASRSTGNYNSPLHF. Here the CDR3 DNA reads TGTGCCAGCAGATCAACAGGGAACTATAATTCACCCCTCCACTTT.

This sequence joins TRBV3-1 (or the pseudogene TRBV3-2) and TRBJ2-1; D gene unclear. The V gene lost 4 bases and the J gene lost 0 bases, with 10 bases spanning the gap. The CDR3 has 15 amino acids. CDR1 is LGHDT, CDR2 YNNKEL, per germline (reference sequence). This CDR3 reads CASSRDWYSYNEQFF. The CDR3, as DNA: TGTGCCAGCAGCCGTGACTGGTACTCCTACAATGAGCAGTTCTTC.

Turning to this clone: This CDR3 is also generated by other DNA sequences in the sample. The gene calls are TRBV28 and TRBJ1-1; a weak D match, TRBD1 (5 bases). The germline gives CDR1 MDHEN, CDR2 SYDVKM. The CDR3 contains 12 residues. Trimming stripped 3 bases from V and 5 bases from J, with 7 bases between. The CDR3 spells CASSLGTTEAFF. The DNA for the CDR3 is TGTGCCAGCAGTTTGGGGACTACTGAAGCTTTCTTT.

This clone was recorded a few times. The rearrangement links TRBV6-5 to TRBJ1-4; no reliable D call. The germline gives CDR1 MNHEY, CDR2 SVGAGI. This CDR3 is built from 14 residues. Trimming removed 5 bases from V and 8 bases from J, with 15 bases in between. As DNA, the CDR3 is TGTGCCAGCAGTACCGGACTGCTTATGGAAAAACTGTTTTTT. The encoded protein is CASSTGLLMEKLFF.

This clone has only one observation. As DNA, the CDR3 is TGTGCCAGCAGTGATACAAACGGCGGCGGTGAAAAACTGTTTTTT. Encoded protein: CASSDTNGGGEKLFF. This chain uses TRBV25-1 with TRBJ1-4; D not resolved. This CDR3 is built from 15 residues. Trimming took 3 bases from V and 7 from J, leaving 15 bases between them. Germline assignment: CDR1 MGHDK and CDR2 SYGVNS.

This chain links TRBV7-9 with TRBJ2-7; 9 nucleotides agree with TRBD2. Unmatched junction bases numbered 7, after V lost 5 bases and J lost 2 bases. The CDR3 has 15 amino acids. Germline CDR1 is SEHNR and CDR2 is FQNEAQ (reference sequence). In DNA form, the CDR3 reads TGTGCCAGCAGCCCACTAGCGGGTAGAACCTACGAGCAGTACTTC. As protein: CASSPLAGRTYEQYF.

The CDR3 DNA reads as TGTGCCAGTAGGAACCCTTCGGGAGGGAGCAATTCACCCCTCCACTTT. Its protein product is CASRNPSGGSNSPLHF. This chain uses TRBV19 with TRBJ1-6, with unresolved D. The germline gives CDR1 LNHDA, CDR2 SQIVND (reference sequence). This CDR3 comprises 16 residues. V was shortened by 6 bases and J by 7 bases, with 19 bases between the two germline ends.

The V gene is TRBV18, the J gene TRBJ2-3; 9 bases line up with TRBD1. The V segment lost 4 bases and the J segment 5 bases; nucleotides outside the gene matches: 1. Germline V gene lookup returns CDR1 KGHSH and CDR2 LQKENI. The CDR3 is 13 amino acids. CDR3 loop: CASSRGQGDTQYF. The CDR3 nucleotides are TGTGCCAGCTCACGGGGACAGGGAGATACGCAGTATTTT.

This sequence joins TRBV5-1 and TRBJ2-5, with 10 bases identical to TRBD2. CDR1 and CDR2 from the germline V gene are SGHRS and YFSETQ. With V trimmed by 4 bases and J by 2 bases, 8 bases remained unmatched. The CDR3 has 16 residues. The CDR3 coding sequence is TGCGCCAGCAGCCCGTTCGGACTAGCGGCTCAAGAGACCCAGTACTTC. Its translation: CASSPFGLAAQETQYF.